Each of the 8 T cell receptor beta chains below was sequenced from the same sample in a study of blood T cell repertoires in COVID-19. Only in-frame clones appear in the TCRdb table, and some are missing; sequencing was by immunoSEQ multiplex PCR. The data show around 300,000 clones, roughly 80% seen once. Sequenced input: peripheral blood. Receptor source: a woman in her fifties or sixties who had recovered from COVID-19.

This clone showed up just once. The V call is TRBV5-8, the J call TRBJ1-4; D is unclear. This CDR3 is 14 amino acids long. Germline V gene lookup returns CDR1 SGHTS and CDR2 YDEGEE. Trimming stripped 1 base from V and 8 bases from J, with 12 bases between. CDR3 sequence reads: CASSLYPNEEKLFF. The CDR3 nucleotides are TGTGCCAGCAGCTTGTACCCAAACGAGGAAAAACTGTTTTTT.

This clone was picked up one time. The chain couples TRBV2 to TRBJ1-4; the D gene is possibly TRBD1 (5 bases). This CDR3 contains 15 residues. Germline V gene data show CDR1 as SNHLY and CDR2 as FYNNEI. V lost 6 bases to trimming and J lost 10 bases, with 21 bases between them. This CDR3 is CASRIAGFGIGKLFF. The CDR3 DNA is TGTGCCAGCAGGATTGCAGGGTTTGGGATCGGAAAACTGTTTTTT.

The rearrangement uses TRBV4-3 and TRBJ2-5, with 8 bases that match TRBD2. Germline V lookup: CDR1 LGHNA, CDR2 YSLEER. V was clipped by 4 bases and J by 5 bases; unmatched bases: 12. The CDR3 covers 16 residues. The CDR3 loop reads CASSRSGLSGGETQYF. The CDR3 DNA is TGCGCCAGCAGCCGATCGGGACTATCGGGGGGGGAGACCCAGTACTTC.

The chain couples TRBV4-3 to TRBJ2-2; D call uncertain. The germline V gene has CDR1 LGHNA and CDR2 YSLEER. The CDR3 spans 15 residues. Trimming shortened V by 4 bases and J by 7 bases, and 16 bases separated the two germline ends. The chain's CDR3 is CASSRLTGSGGELFF. CDR3 in DNA: TGCGCCAGCAGCCGACTGACTGGCTCCGGCGGGGAGCTGTTTTTT.

The gene calls are TRBV7-8 and TRBJ2-1; 10 bases match TRBD1. CDR1 and CDR2 (germline): SGHVS, FQNEAQ. The CDR3 sequence is 14 residues long. J gave up 7 bases and V 7 bases, and 7 bases lay outside the gene matches. Here the CDR3 reads CASTLRDRGNEQFF. CDR3 bases: TGTGCCAGCACCCTCCGGGACAGGGGAAATGAGCAGTTCTTC.

V usage is TRBV29-1 and J usage is TRBJ2-2, with TRBD2 as a possible D gene (5 bases). With 2 bases removed from V and 5 bases from J, the gap between germline ends came to 6 bases. The CDR3 loop spans 12 amino acids. Germline V CDR1 and CDR2: SQVTM, ANQGSEA. The CDR3 loop reads CSVERGTGELFF. Here the CDR3 DNA reads TGCAGCGTTGAAAGAGGGACCGGGGAGCTGTTTTTT.

The rearrangement joins TRBV7-2 to TRBJ2-5; D unresolved. Trimming cost V 1 base and J 3 bases, with 9 bases left between them. The germline CDR1 and CDR2 sequences are SGHTA and FQGNSA. The CDR3 extends over 14 amino acids. The CDR3 loop is CASSLVRQKETQYF. DNA for the CDR3: TGTGCCAGCAGCTTAGTTAGACAAAAAGAGACCCAGTACTTC.

The rearrangement links TRBV29-1 to TRBJ2-7, with TRBD2 matching 7 bases. With V trimmed by 2 bases and J by 1 base, 5 bases remained unmatched. The CDR3 is made up of 14 amino acids. Germline CDR1 is SQVTM and CDR2 is ANQGSEA. The CDR3 sequence: CSVESGSGSYEQYF. The CDR3 DNA reads as TGCAGCGTTGAATCAGGTAGCGGGTCCTACGAGCAGTACTTC.